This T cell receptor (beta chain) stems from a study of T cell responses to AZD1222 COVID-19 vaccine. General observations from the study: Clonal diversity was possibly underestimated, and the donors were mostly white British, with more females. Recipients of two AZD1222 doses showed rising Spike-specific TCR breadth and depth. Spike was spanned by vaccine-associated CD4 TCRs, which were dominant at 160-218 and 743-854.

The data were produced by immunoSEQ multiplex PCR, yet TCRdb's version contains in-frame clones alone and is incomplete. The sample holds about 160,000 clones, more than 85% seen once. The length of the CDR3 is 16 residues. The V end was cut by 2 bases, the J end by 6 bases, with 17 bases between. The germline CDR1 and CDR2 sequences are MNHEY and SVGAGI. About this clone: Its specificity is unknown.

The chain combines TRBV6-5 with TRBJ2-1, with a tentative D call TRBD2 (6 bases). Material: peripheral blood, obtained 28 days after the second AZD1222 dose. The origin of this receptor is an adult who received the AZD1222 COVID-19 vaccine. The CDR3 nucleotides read TGTGCCAGCAGTTACCGGGACTCCAGAAGCGGCAATGAGCAGTTCTTC. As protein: CASSYRDSRSGNEQFF.